The present T cell receptor (beta chain) was sequenced within a study of radiotherapy plus CTLA-4 blockade in lung cancer. Study overall: An objective response was seen in around 17% of patients, and disease control in 25% to 40%.

Generated by immunoSEQ multiplex PCR, the TCRdb table keeps only in-frame clones and is missing some. The sample shows 49,000 or so clones, less than 85% of them seen only once. The CDR3 spans 13 residues. Germline V CDR1 and CDR2: SNHLY, FYNNEI. V dropped 7 bases and J dropped 7 bases, with 14 bases sitting between them. Study-level results: Clones derived from tumor TCRs expanded in blood after radiotherapy plus ipilimumab.

Focal radiation was given together with CTLA-4 blockade (ipilimumab) to patients with chemo-refractory metastatic non-small-cell lung cancer. Comment on this clone: Its matching antigen is unknown.

Specimen: peripheral blood, collected from a patient treated with radiotherapy plus ipilimumab. This chain joins TRBV2 and TRBJ2-1, with D possibly being TRBD1 or TRBD2 (6 bases each). This TCR derives from a human donor with non-small cell lung cancer who had stable disease on radiotherapy plus ipilimumab. CDR3 in DNA: TGTGCCAGCACCGTACAAGGGGGGAATGAGCAGTTCTTC. This translates into CASTVQGGNEQFF.